Following are 12 T cell receptor beta chains from one sample sequenced in a study of early T cells in non-severe SARS-CoV-2 infection. TCRdb passed the 5' RACE reads through MiXCR, listing each CDR3 protein once. Of over 95,000 distinct CDR3 sequences in the sample, 15% to 20% are singletons; the top ten hold over 0.95%. The sequencing sample was made of whole blood. The receptor source for this set is an adult who was a healthcare worker with PCR-confirmed SARS-CoV-2 infection or an uninfected control (not recorded which).

The chain is built from TRBV5-1 and TRBJ2-6, with D possibly TRBD1 on 6 matching bases. The CDR3 has 17 residues. V was trimmed by 2 bases and J by 0 bases, leaving 12 bases between them. In germline, CDR1 is SGHRS, CDR2 YFSETQ. The CDR3 is CASSFGQSHSGANVLTF. The CDR3 nucleotides read TGCGCCAGCAGCTTCGGACAGTCGCACTCTGGGGCCAACGTCCTGACTTTC.

In its sample, this clonotype was seen a few times. The rearrangement links TRBV11-2 to TRBJ2-7, with a weak D call TRBD2 (5 bases). This CDR3 is 12 amino acids long. The V end lost 5 bases, the J end lost 7 bases, and 12 bases lay between the germline ends. Germline CDR1 is SGHAT and CDR2 is FQNNGV. This CDR3 is CASSPRGLEQYF. In DNA form, the CDR3 reads TGTGCCAGCAGCCCACGGGGATTAGAGCAGTACTTC.

The CDR3 DNA sequence: TGCGCCAGCAGCCCTGGGACCGCGATAGATACGCAGTATTTT. Translating it yields CASSPGTAIDTQYF. The J gene is TRBJ2-3, the V gene TRBV5-1, with D perhaps matching TRBD1 or TRBD2 (5 bases each). Germline assignment: CDR1 SGHRS and CDR2 YFSETQ. Trimming removed 4 bases at V and 5 bases at J, with 14 bases between. The CDR3 consists of 14 residues.

CDR3 bases: TGTGCCAGCAGCTTGTACTTTGGGACAGGGATTGAAGCTTTCTTT. It is translated as CASSLYFGTGIEAFF. The chain employs TRBV5-5 and TRBJ1-1, with TRBD1 matching over 9 bases. Germline assignment: CDR1 SGHKS and CDR2 YYEKEE (reference sequence). V lost 1 base and J lost 7; bases outside the gene matches: 8. This CDR3 is 15 amino acids long.

The chain links TRBV6-5 to TRBJ2-7; D possibly matches TRBD1 or TRBD2 (6 bases each). The CDR3 runs 13 residues. Trimming stripped 5 bases from V and 4 bases from J, with 12 bases between. Germline V gene sequence: CDR1 MNHEY, CDR2 SVGAGI. CDR3 DNA sequence: TGTGCCAGCAGTAGGGGGGATCTTTACGAGCAGTACTTC. It yields the protein CASSRGDLYEQYF.

This clonotype was recorded many times. The chain joins TRBV20-1 to TRBJ1-2, with D unclear. The CDR3 spans 13 residues. Trimming removed 3 bases at V and 2 bases at J, with 10 bases between. Germline V CDR1 and CDR2: DFQATT, SNEGSKA (reference sequence). CDR3 protein: CSASDFENYGYTF. The CDR3, as DNA: TGCAGTGCTAGTGATTTCGAAAACTATGGCTACACCTTC.

This clonotype was observed a few times. This chain links TRBV29-1 with TRBJ2-7; 7 nucleotides line up with TRBD1. Germline loops: CDR1 SQVTM, CDR2 ANQGSEA. The length of the CDR3 is 12 residues. V was clipped by 5 bases and J by 2 bases; unmatched bases: 3. CDR3 amino acids: CSVKTGTYEQYF. CDR3 bases: TGCAGCGTTAAGACAGGGACCTACGAGCAGTACTTC.

The chain joins TRBV6-2 or TRBV6-3 to TRBJ1-6; D is undetermined. The germline gives CDR1 MNHEY, CDR2 SVGEGT. With 2 bases removed from V and 3 bases from J, the gap between germline ends came to 8 bases. The length of the CDR3 is 15 residues. CDR3 in amino acids: CASSYAQDYNSPLHF. Written as DNA, the CDR3 is TGTGCCAGCAGTTACGCTCAGGACTATAATTCACCCCTCCACTTT.

V gene TRBV2 combines with J gene TRBJ2-3; D remains ambiguous. This CDR3 spans 13 amino acids. V was clipped by 3 bases and J by 4 bases, with 8 bases between them. Germline loops: CDR1 SNHLY, CDR2 FYNNEI. The CDR3 DNA is TGTGCCAGCAGTGACGTTAGATCAGATACGCAGTATTTT. Residues: CASSDVRSDTQYF.

This clonotype showed up many times. The J gene is TRBJ2-3, the V gene TRBV6-5; TRBD2 matches at 7 bases. Looked up from germline, CDR1 is MNHEY and CDR2 is SVGAGI. The CDR3 is 15 residues long. J lost 4 bases, V lost 5 bases, and 9 bases had no gene match. The CDR3 nucleotides read TGTGCCAGCAGTATCGGACTAGATAGGGCAGATACGCAGTATTTT. Amino acid sequence: CASSIGLDRADTQYF.

The chain employs TRBV12-3 or TRBV12-4 and TRBJ2-3, with D hard to call. Deletions cut 3 bases from V and 2 bases from J, with 9 bases between. This CDR3 region has 14 residues. The CDR3 here is CASSLSRSTDTQYF. Written as DNA, the CDR3 is TGTGCCAGCAGTTTGTCGCGGTCCACAGATACGCAGTATTTT.

The sample holds many counts of this clonotype. The chain recombines TRBV28 with TRBJ2-7; no clear D gene. V was trimmed by 2 bases and J by 0 bases, leaving 11 bases between them. CDR3 length: 15 residues. Germline V gene sequence: CDR1 MDHEN, CDR2 SYDVKM. CDR3 bases: TGTGCCAGCAGTTTACAGGCCTTAAGCTCCTACGAGCAGTACTTC. As protein: CASSLQALSSYEQYF.